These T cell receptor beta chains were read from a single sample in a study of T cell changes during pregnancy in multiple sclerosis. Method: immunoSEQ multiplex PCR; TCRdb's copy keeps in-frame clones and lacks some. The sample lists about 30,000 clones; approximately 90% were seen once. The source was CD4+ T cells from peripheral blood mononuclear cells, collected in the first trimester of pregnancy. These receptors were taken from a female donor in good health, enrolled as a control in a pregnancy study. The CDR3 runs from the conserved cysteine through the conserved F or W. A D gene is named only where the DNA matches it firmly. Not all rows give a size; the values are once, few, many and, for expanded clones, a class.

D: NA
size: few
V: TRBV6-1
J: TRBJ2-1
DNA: TGTGCCAGCAGTGAAGTCGGGACATCCACCTACAATGAGCAGTTCTTC
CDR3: CASSEVGTSTYNEQFF

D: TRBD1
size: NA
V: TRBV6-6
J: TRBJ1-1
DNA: TGTGCCAGCAGTGAGATGGGGACAGGGCGCACTGAAGCTTTCTTT
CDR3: CASSEMGTGRTEAFF

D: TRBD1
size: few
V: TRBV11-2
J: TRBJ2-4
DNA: TGTGCCAGCGGGACAGGGGGGGCAAACATTCAGTACTTC
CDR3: CASGTGGANIQYF

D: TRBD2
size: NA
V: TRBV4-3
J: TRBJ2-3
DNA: TGCGCCAGCAGCCAAGGGCCCCTTGAGACTAGCGGGTCCCTCACAGATACGCAGTATTTT
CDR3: CASSQGPLETSGSLTDTQYF

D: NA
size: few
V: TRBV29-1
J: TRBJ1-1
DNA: TGCAGCGTTTATCTCGGACAGACGAACACTGAAGCTTTCTTT
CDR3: CSVYLGQTNTEAFF

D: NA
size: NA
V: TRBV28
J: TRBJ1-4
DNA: TGTGCCAGCAGTTCACCACTGACAGCAACTAATGAAAAACTGTTTTTT
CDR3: CASSSPLTATNEKLFF

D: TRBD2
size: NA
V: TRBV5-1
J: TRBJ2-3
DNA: TGCGCCAGCAGCTTGGATCCCGGGGGGGCGGAGTATTTT
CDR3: CASSLDPGGAEYF

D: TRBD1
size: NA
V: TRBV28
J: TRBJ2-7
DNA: TGTGCCAGCACGGACAGGGGATACGAGCAGTACTTC
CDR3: CASTDRGYEQYF

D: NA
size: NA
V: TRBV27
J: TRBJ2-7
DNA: TGTGCCAGTGCCGCGCAGCGAAATGGGTACGAGCAGTACTTC
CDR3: CASAAQRNGYEQYF

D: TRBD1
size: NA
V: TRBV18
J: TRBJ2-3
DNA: TGTGCCAGCTCACCAATAGTCAGGACAGGGAGAACAGATACGCAGTATTTT
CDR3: CASSPIVRTGRTDTQYF

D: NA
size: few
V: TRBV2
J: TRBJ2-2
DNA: TGTGCCAGCAGTGGCACGGGATCTCGCGGCACCGGGGAGCTGTTTTTT
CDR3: CASSGTGSRGTGELFF

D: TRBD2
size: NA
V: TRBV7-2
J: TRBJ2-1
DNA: TGTGCCAGCAGCCCCTTGACTAGCGGGGGACCCAATGAGCAGTTCTTC
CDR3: CASSPLTSGGPNEQFF

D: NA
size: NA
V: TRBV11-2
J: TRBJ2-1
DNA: TGTGCCAGCAGACAAGTGGGGGGGGCCGGACGATACTCCTACAATGAGCAGTTCTTC
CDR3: CASRQVGGAGRYSYNEQFF

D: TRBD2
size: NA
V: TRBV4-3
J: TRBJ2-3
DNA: TGCGCCAGCAGCCAAGGGCTAGCGGGAGCCTGGGGCACAGATACGCAGTATTTT
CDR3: CASSQGLAGAWGTDTQYF

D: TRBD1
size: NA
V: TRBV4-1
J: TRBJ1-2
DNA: TGCGCCAGCAGCCATGGAAACAGGGGGGCTAACTATGGCTACACCTTC
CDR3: CASSHGNRGANYGYTF

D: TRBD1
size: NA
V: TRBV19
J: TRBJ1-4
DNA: TGTGCCAGTAGTCGTGACAGGGGTAATGAAAAACTGTTTTTT
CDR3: CASSRDRGNEKLFF

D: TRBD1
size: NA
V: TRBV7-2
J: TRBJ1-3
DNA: TGTGCCAGCAGCCCTGACAGGGGAGACACCATATATTTT
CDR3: CASSPDRGDTIYF

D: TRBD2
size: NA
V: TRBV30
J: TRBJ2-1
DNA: TGTGCCTGGAGTGCCCAGCGGATTAGCGGGAGGGCCAGCAATGAGCAGTTCTTC
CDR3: CAWSAQRISGRASNEQFF

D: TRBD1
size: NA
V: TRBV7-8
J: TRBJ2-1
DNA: TGTGCCAGCAGCTTAGACAGGGGGAATGAGCAGTTCTTC
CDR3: CASSLDRGNEQFF

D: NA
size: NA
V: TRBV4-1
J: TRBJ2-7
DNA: TGCGCCAGCAGCCCGGGACTTACCCCCTACGAGCAGTACTTC
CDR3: CASSPGLTPYEQYF

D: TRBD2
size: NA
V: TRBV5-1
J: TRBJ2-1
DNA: TGCGCCAGCAGCGCAACTAGCGGGGGGTTTTACAATGAGCAGTTCTTC
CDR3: CASSATSGGFYNEQFF

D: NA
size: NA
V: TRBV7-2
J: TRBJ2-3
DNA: TGTGCCAGCAGCTTAGCCACTACCCGCACAGATACGCAGTATTTT
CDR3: CASSLATTRTDTQYF

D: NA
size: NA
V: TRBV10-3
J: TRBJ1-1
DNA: TGTGCCATCAGTGAGGGGGCAGGTCACACTGAAGCTTTCTTT
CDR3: CAISEGAGHTEAFF

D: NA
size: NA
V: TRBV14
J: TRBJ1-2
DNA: TGTGCCAGCAGCCAAGATCGGTGGAACTATGGCTACACCTTC
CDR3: CASSQDRWNYGYTF

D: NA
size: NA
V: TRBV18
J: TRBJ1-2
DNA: TGTGCCAGCTCACCGGACGGAGGAAGCGGCTACACCTTC
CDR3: CASSPDGGSGYTF

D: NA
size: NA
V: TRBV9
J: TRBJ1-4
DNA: TGTGCCAGCAGCGTTGGAGGAAGGGGGGAAAAACTGTTTTTT
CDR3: CASSVGGRGEKLFF

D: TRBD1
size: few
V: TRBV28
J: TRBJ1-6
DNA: TGTGCCAGCAGTTCGGACAGGGGGATTCATTCACCCCTCCACTTT
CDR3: CASSSDRGIHSPLHF

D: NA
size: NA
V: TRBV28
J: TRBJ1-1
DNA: TGTGCCAGCACCTCTATACCCTTGAACACTGAAGCTTTCTTT
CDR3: CASTSIPLNTEAFF

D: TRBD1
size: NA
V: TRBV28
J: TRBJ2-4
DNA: TGTGCCACATCTCGACAGGGGACAAACATTCAGTACTTC
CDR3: CATSRQGTNIQYF

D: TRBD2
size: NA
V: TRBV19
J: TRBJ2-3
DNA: TGTGCCAGTAGCCTACTAGCGGGGAGCACAGATACGCAGTATTTT
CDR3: CASSLLAGSTDTQYF

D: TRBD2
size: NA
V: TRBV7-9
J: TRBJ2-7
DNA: TGTGCCAGCAGGACTAGCGGGGGCTACGAGCAGTACTTC
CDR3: CASRTSGGYEQYF

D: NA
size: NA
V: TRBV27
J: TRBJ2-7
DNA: TGTGCCAGCAGTTCCGGGGCAGGGGTGTCCTACGAGCAGTACTTC
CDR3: CASSSGAGVSYEQYF

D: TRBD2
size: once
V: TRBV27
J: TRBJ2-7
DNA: TGTGCCAGCAGCCTGACTAGCGGATCCTACGAGCAGTACTTC
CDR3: CASSLTSGSYEQYF

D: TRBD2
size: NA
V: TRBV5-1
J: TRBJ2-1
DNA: TGCGCCAGCAGCTTGGCCGCGTGGGAGCGGGAGAAGAATGAGCAGTTCTTC
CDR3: CASSLAAWEREKNEQFF

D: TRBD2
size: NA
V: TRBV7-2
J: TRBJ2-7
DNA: TGTGCCAGCAGTCCAACGGGGGGTCTAGCCTACGAGCAGTACTTC
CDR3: CASSPTGGLAYEQYF

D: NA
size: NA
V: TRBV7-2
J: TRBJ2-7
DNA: TGTGCCAGCAGCTTAGTACGGGACTTTTACGAGCAGTACTTC
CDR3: CASSLVRDFYEQYF

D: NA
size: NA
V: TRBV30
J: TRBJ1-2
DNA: TGTGCCTGGACCAGGGGTAGGGATGGCTACACCTTC
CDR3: CAWTRGRDGYTF

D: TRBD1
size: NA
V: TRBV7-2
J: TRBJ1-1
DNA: TGTGCCAGCAGCTGGGACAGGATGAACACTGAAGCTTTCTTT
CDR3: CASSWDRMNTEAFF

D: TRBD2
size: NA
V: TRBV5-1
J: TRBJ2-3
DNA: TGCGCCAGCAGCTTGTACCCTAGCGGGAGCACAGATACGCAGTATTTT
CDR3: CASSLYPSGSTDTQYF

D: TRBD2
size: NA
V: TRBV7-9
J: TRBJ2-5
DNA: TGTGCCAGCAGCCCCGGACTAGCGTGGGAGACCCAGTACTTC
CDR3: CASSPGLAWETQYF

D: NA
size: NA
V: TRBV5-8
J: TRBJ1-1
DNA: TGTGCCAGCAGCCCCCCGTTGGAGCCTCGGGGAGCTTTCTTT
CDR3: CASSPPLEPRGAFF

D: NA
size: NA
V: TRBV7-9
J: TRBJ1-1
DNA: TGTGCCAGCAGCCCGTTGACAGGACCTAACACTGAAGCTTTCTTT
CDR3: CASSPLTGPNTEAFF

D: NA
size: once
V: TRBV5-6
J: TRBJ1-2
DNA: TGTGCCAGCAGCTTGGGGGAGTTCTATGGCTACACCTTC
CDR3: CASSLGEFYGYTF

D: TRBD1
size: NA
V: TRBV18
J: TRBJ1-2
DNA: TGTGCCACCTTGGACAGGCGAGGAGATTATGGCTACACCTTC
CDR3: CATLDRRGDYGYTF

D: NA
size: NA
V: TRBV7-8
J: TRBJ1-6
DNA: TGTGCCAGCAGCTTAGAGTTACGCGGTAATTCACCCCTCCACTTT
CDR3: CASSLELRGNSPLHF

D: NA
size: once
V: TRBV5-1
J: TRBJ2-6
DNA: TGCGCCAGCAGCGACGCTAGCTCTGGGGCCAACGTCCTGACTTTC
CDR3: CASSDASSGANVLTF

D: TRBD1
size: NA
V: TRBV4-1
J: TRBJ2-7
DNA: TGCGCCAGCAGCCAACCCCGGGACAGGGTCGAGCAGTACTTC
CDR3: CASSQPRDRVEQYF

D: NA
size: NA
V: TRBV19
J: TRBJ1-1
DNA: TGTGCCAGTAGTATAGAGAGGGGGAGCATGAACACTGAAGCTTTCTTT
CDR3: CASSIERGSMNTEAFF

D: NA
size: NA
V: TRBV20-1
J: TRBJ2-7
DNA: TGCAGTGCTGACGGAGCGGAAGAGCAGTACTTC
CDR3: CSADGAEEQYF

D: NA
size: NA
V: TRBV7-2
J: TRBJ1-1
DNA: TGTGCCAGCAGCTTAAGGAGAAGTTCGAACACTGAAGCTTTCTTT
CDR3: CASSLRRSSNTEAFF

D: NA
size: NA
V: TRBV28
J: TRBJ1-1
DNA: TGTGCCAGCAGTTCCTCCTCCGAAGCTTTCTTT
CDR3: CASSSSSEAFF

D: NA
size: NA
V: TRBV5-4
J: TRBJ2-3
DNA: TGTGCCAGCAGCTTGGGGGCAGGGGCTACAGATACGCAGTATTTT
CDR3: CASSLGAGATDTQYF